The entry below describes one T cell receptor beta chain. The target of this receptor is not known. Base qualities are not at hand, and no much larger clone is one base apart. These data come from a study of blood T cell repertoires in COVID-19 (dated by TCRdb to about 2020). About the full investigation: Samples from collaborators originated in the United States, Italy and Spain and spanned both the acute and convalescent phases of COVID-19. The material from the prospective study consisted of cDNA or gDNA derived from T cells, B-cell-depleted T cells, or PBMCs. Deeply sampled blood TCRbeta repertoires from subjects exposed to, actively infected with, or recovered from COVID-19 were included in the dataset. The repertoires were released in a freely available public database meant as a resource for research on the immune response to SARS-CoV-2. Samples came from the ongoing ImmuneRACE study (first 160 participants) plus 1,254 subjects from 6 global collaborators. Nearly every sample came with metadata listing a de-identified subject ID, COVID-19 status, age in years and sex. Where available, HLA class I and class II types were taken from metadata supplied by the sample provider and were not determined by assay-based typing. Overall study results and their limits: How much clinical and demographic metadata was included differed by source and by participant, and the metadata was provided uncurated.

The immunoSEQ Assay, a bias-controlled multiplex PCR, was used to amplify TCRbeta CDR3 regions from genomic DNA. The study's processing was this. The number of nucleated cells in each sample was estimated by amplification of reference gene primers within the assay. Sequence reads were collapsed and filtered to measure the absolute abundance of every unique TCRbeta CDR3 rearrangement. Productive Simpson clonality was computed per sample as the square root of Simpson's diversity index over productive rearrangements. Not all clones reach the TCRdb copy of this immuneACCESS table, which keeps in-frame sequences only. Checked studies attribute under half of the gap to unresolved V genes and leave the rest unexplained. V, J and clone size are taken as reported in that table, and D and trimming were inferred from the DNA itself. The sample data list around 300,000 clones, and around 84% of these were observed just once. Roughly 2.6% of the sample goes to the ten largest clones.

Participants in the prospective study were aged 18 to 89 years, lived in more than 20 United States geographic areas, and enrolled through a virtual design. Cohort assignment in the prospective study relied on participant-reported clinical history from a screening survey and a study questionnaire. Recovered participants in ImmuneRACE Cohort 3 were defined by two consecutive negative NP/OP PCR tests, clearance by a healthcare professional, or resolution of symptoms. In the prospective study, mobile phlebotomists collected whole blood, serum and a nasopharyngeal or oropharyngeal swab from each participant. Additional blood draws and questionnaires over an approximately two-month period could optionally be provided by prospective study participants. Prospective study blood samples were shipped either frozen or at room temperature before DNA extraction. The sample was PBMCs or T cells enriched from blood (not recorded which). The source is a woman aged 45-65 years who had recovered from COVID-19.

The CDR3 reads CASSSKRDRSKKLAFF. The DNA sequence is TGTGCCAGCAGCTCAAAGCGGGACAGGTCGAAGAAGTTGGCTTTCTTT. This receptor chain uses TRBV7-2 and TRBJ1-1; the central 8 bases match TRBD1. The germline V end is reduced by 4 bases and the J end by 11 bases; junction bases left unmatched: 18. According to the germline V gene, CDR1 reads SGHTA and CDR2 reads FQGNSA. The cysteine opens and the phenylalanine closes a CDR3 of 16 amino acids. Only the CDR3 part of the read is kept: 48 bases, read in frame from the first base. Beyond the CDR3, the reference TRBV7-2 and TRBJ1-1 genes provide the residues; the full variable domain reads: GAGVSQSPSNKVTEKGKDVELRCDPISGHTALYWYRQSLGQGLEFLIYFQGNSAPDKSGLPSDRFSAERTGGSVSTLTIQRTQQEDSAVYLCASSSKRDRSKKLAFFGQGTRLTVV.